This TCR beta chain was found in a study of cytotoxic CD8 clonotypes in ibrutinib-treated CLL. General observations from the study: Upon ibrutinib response clonality rose, and upon progression it fell back toward baseline. Rare overall, public clonotypes shrank or held steady under therapy. Pretreatment clonality was elevated relative to age-matched healthy donors and paralleled circulating CD8+ T-cell counts.

The protocol was immunoSEQ multiplex PCR, while the TCRdb copy is restricted to in-frame clones and leaves out a portion. There are 70,000 to 85,000 clones in the sample; about 84% occur only once, and roughly 8% lies in the top ten. V was pared by 5 bases and J by 5 bases, with 3 bases between. CDR1 is MNHNY, CDR2 SVGAGI, per germline (reference sequence). The CDR3 runs 11 residues. To note about this clone: Antigen unknown.

The source of this sequence is a human donor with chronic lymphocytic leukemia. The chain has TRBV6-6 and TRBJ2-2; D call uncertain. Source: PBMCs, taken at disease progression, from a patient treated with ibrutinib. The CDR3 is CASSGTGELFF. In DNA, the CDR3 is TGTGCCAGCAGTGGGACCGGGGAGCTGTTTTTT.